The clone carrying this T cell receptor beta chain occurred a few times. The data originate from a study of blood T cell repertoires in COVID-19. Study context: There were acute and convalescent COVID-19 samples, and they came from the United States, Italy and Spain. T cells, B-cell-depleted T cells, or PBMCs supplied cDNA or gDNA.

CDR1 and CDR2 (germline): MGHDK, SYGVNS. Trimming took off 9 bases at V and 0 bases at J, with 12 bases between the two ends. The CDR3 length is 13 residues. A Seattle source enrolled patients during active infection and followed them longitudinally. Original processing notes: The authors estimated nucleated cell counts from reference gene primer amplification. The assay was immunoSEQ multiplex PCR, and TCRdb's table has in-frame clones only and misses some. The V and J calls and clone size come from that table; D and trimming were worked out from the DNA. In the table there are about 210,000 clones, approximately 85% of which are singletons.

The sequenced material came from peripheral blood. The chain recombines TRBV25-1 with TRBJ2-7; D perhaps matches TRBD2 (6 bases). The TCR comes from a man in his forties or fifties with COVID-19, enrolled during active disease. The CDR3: CASTFGGSYEQYF. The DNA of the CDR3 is TGTGCCAGTACTTTCGGGGGCTCCTACGAGCAGTACTTC.